This T cell receptor (beta chain) is drawn from a study of cytomegalovirus exposure and HLA in healthy donors. This CDR3 is built from 16 residues. Germline V gene sequence: CDR1 MGHRA, CDR2 YSYEKL. V dropped 1 base and J dropped 6 bases, with 18 bases sitting between them. TCRdb's copy holds only in-frame clones and misses some; the assay was immunoSEQ multiplex PCR. Here the sample spans almost 75,000 clones, over 80% being singletons. The receptor comes from a man under 40 in good health and CMV-seronegative. This chain links TRBV4-1 with TRBJ1-2; no clear D. Sequencing was done on a sample of PBMCs. DNA for the CDR3: TGCGCCAGCAGCCAAGGGAGGTTTCTAACCAAGGATGGCTACACCTTC. Amino acid sequence: CASSQGRFLTKDGYTF.